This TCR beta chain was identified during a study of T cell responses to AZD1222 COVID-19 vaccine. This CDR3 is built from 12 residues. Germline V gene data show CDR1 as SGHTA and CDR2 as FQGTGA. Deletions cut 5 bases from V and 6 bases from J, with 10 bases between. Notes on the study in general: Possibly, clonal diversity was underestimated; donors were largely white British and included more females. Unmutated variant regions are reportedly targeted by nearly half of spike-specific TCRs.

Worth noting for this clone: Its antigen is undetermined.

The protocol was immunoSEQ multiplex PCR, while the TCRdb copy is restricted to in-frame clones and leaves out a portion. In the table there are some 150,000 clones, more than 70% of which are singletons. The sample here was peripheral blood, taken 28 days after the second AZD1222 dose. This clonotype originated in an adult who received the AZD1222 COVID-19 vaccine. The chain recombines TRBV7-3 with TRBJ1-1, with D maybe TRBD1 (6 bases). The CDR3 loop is CASSAGTPEAFF. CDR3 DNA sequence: TGTGCCAGCAGCGCCGGGACACCTGAAGCTTTCTTT.